The T cell receptor (beta chain) under discussion was sequenced for a study of T cells in Graves' hyperthyroidism and ophthalmopathy. The source material, RNA transcripts, was used to amplify TCR beta CDR3 regions. The HTBI primer set served for first-round RT-PCR of the TCR CDR3. TCRdb used MiXCR to reprocess the multiplex PCR reads, holding one entry per CDR3 protein. The sample lists more than 500,000 distinct CDR3 sequences; roughly 16% were seen once. CDR1 SGHTA and CDR2 FQGTGA come from the germline V gene. Trimming stripped 5 bases from V and 6 bases from J, with 12 bases between. The CDR3 is made up of 13 amino acids. Fresh peripheral blood, under 11 ml, yielded the PBMCs.

Sequenced material: blood. The rearrangement joins TRBV7-3 to TRBJ2-3, with D possibly being TRBD1 or TRBD2 (5 bases each). This clonotype originated in a woman in her thirties with Graves' hyperthyroidism. CDR3 sequence: CASSVGDGDTQYF. Here the CDR3 DNA reads TGTGCCAGCAGCGTAGGGGACGGTGATACGCAGTATTTT.